The T cell receptor (beta chain) under discussion was sequenced for a study of blood T cell repertoires in COVID-19. Sequencing was performed with immunoSEQ multiplex PCR; in TCRdb, only in-frame clones are kept and a portion is missing. The profile covers 150,000 to 200,000 clones, with 86% appearing a single time and 0.99% taken by the ten largest. Germline assignment: CDR1 SNHLY and CDR2 FYNNEI. The V and J ends lost 7 bases and 6 bases respectively, with 13 bases between them. The CDR3 is 13 amino acids. V usage is TRBV2 and J usage is TRBJ1-5; D is possibly TRBD1 (5 bases). This clonotype was obtained from a man younger than 35 with acute or convalescent COVID-19. Input material: peripheral blood. Here the CDR3 reads CASMTAGVQPQHF. Written as DNA, the CDR3 is TGTGCCAGCATGACAGCGGGGGTTCAGCCCCAGCATTTT.